The T cell receptor (beta chain) described here comes from a study of blood T cell repertoires in COVID-19 (dated by TCRdb to the early 2020s). Regarding the study in general: Collaborator samples came from the United States, Italy and Spain and covered acute and convalescent phases of COVID-19. The dataset comprised deeply sampled blood TCRbeta repertoires from subjects exposed to, actively infected with, or recovered from COVID-19. A freely available public database, intended as a resource for researchers studying the immune response to SARS-CoV-2, is where the repertoires were released. Samples were obtained from the ongoing ImmuneRACE study (first 160 participants) and from over 1,000 subjects provided by 6 global collaborators. Nearly every sample came with metadata listing a de-identified subject ID, COVID-19 status, age in years and sex. The material from the prospective study consisted of cDNA or gDNA derived from T cells, B-cell-depleted T cells, or PBMCs. HLA class I and class II types, where available, came from metadata supplied by the sample provider rather than from assay-based typing.

Summary of the overall study and its limitations: How much clinical and demographic metadata was included differed by source and by participant, and the metadata was provided uncurated.

TCRbeta CDR3 regions were amplified from genomic DNA by means of the immunoSEQ Assay, a bias-controlled multiplex PCR. The paper's processing steps were these. Nucleated cell counts per sample were estimated from amplification of reference gene primers within the assay. To quantify the absolute abundance of each unique TCRbeta CDR3 rearrangement, sequence reads were collapsed and filtered. For each sample, productive Simpson clonality was calculated as the square root of Simpson's diversity index across productive rearrangements. TCRdb provides this immuneACCESS table in a form limited to in-frame rearrangements. Some clones are lacking; in checked studies, under half of them reflect an unresolved V gene, and why the rest are absent is not known. That table furnishes V, J and clone size, whereas the DNA furnished D and trimming. The sample data list approximately 100,000 clones, and nearly 90% of these were observed just once. The ten largest clones take up roughly 6.5% of the sample.

Each collaborating institution followed its own protocols to collect whole blood in K2EDTA tubes. For TCRbeta analysis, collaborators shipped samples as frozen whole blood, isolated PBMCs, or DNA extracted from either of those sample types. Comment on this clone: The clone's antigen remains unknown. No base quality information exists; no much larger clone differs at one position.

Counted from cysteine to phenylalanine, this CDR3 has 15 amino acids. CDR3 DNA is the only sequence kept; it has 45 bases, read in frame from the first base. The germline V gene provides CDR1 SGHVS and CDR2 FNYEAQ. Trimming takes 1 base from V and 2 bases from J, and the germline ends sit 10 bases apart. Sequencing input: peripheral blood. The sequence is built from TRBV7-6 and TRBJ2-3; a tentative D call is TRBD1 (5 bases match). The receptor was derived from a woman in her fifties or sixties with acute or convalescent COVID-19. The CDR3 protein is CASSLGQPNTDTQYF. Here is the DNA: TGTGCCAGCAGCTTAGGACAGCCGAACACAGATACGCAGTATTTT.